This T cell receptor (beta chain) came from a study of T cells in Graves' hyperthyroidism and ophthalmopathy. The source material, RNA transcripts, was used to amplify TCR beta CDR3 regions. A first-round RT-PCR of the TCR CDR3 used the HTBI primer set. One entry per CDR3 protein, called by TCRdb with MiXCR from the multiplex PCR reads. The table lists a few hundred thousand distinct CDR3 sequences, 15% to 18% of them singletons. Roughly 9.1 ml of fresh peripheral blood supplied the PBMCs. This clonotype was seen ten or more times. Trimming removed 6 bases at V and 1 base at J, with 16 bases between. This CDR3 has 16 amino acids. CDR1 and CDR2 from the germline V gene are MNHEY and SMNVEV (reference sequence).

The rearrangement links TRBV27 to TRBJ1-3, with D possibly being TRBD1 (6 bases). The TCR originated in a woman aged 30 to 39 with Graves' hyperthyroidism. The sequenced material came from blood. The CDR3 protein is CASSPSPDRSGNTIYF. The DNA for the CDR3 is TGTGCCAGCAGCCCATCCCCGGACAGATCTGGAAACACCATATATTTT.